This is a list of T cell receptor beta chains from one sample in a study of T-cell reconstitution after alpha-beta-depleted transplantation in children. TCRdb reprocessed the PCR reads with MiXCR, giving one entry per CDR3 protein. This table holds around 300,000 distinct CDR3 sequences, approximately 23% found once. The sample in question was PBMCs, mostly from graft donor cells, obtained 180 days after TCRalphabeta/CD19-depleted stem cell transplant. These receptor sequences come from a male patient under 18 who had a stem cell transplant for acute lymphoblastic leukemia, so the T cells may come from the graft donor. CDR3s include the opening cysteine and the closing phenylalanine or tryptophan. Fields, in order: J gene, clone size, V gene, D gene, CDR3 protein, CDR3 DNA. A D gene is named only where the DNA matches it firmly. Part of the rows lack a size; the others show once, few, many or a class for expanded clones.

TRBJ1-6,few,TRBV11-2,TRBD1,CASSLSLPGDRGLISPLHF,TGTGCCAGCAGCCTATCCCTTCCCGGGGACAGGGGGCTTATTTCACCCCTCCACTTT
TRBJ1-2,.,TRBV5-1,TRBD1,CASRPTGALDYGYTF,TGCGCCAGCAGGCCTACAGGGGCCCTAGACTATGGCTACACCTTC
TRBJ1-1,few,TRBV5-1,.,CASSWRQGVNTEAFF,TGCGCCAGCAGCTGGCGCCAGGGCGTGAACACTGAAGCTTTCTTT
TRBJ2-3,.,TRBV7-9,.,CASTKAGAPDTQYF,TGTGCCAGCACCAAGGCGGGGGCCCCAGATACGCAGTATTTT
TRBJ2-7,.,TRBV6-5,TRBD1,CASSSIGTGGSYEQYF,TGTGCCAGCAGTTCCATAGGGACAGGGGGCTCCTACGAGCAGTACTTC
TRBJ2-7,.,TRBV12-5,TRBD1,CASGIGQGLYEQYF,TGTGCTAGTGGTATCGGACAGGGCCTCTACGAGCAGTACTTC
TRBJ2-7,few,TRBV20-1,.,CSARGGRGGYEQYF,TGCAGTGCTAGAGGAGGCAGGGGAGGCTACGAGCAGTACTTC
TRBJ2-1,once,TRBV6-5,TRBD2,CASSYLGLAGPHNEQFF,TGTGCCAGCAGTTACCTGGGACTAGCGGGACCACACAATGAGCAGTTCTTC
TRBJ2-7,.,TRBV7-9,TRBD1,CASSFVGVTGGSYEQYF,TGTGCCAGCAGCTTCGTTGGGGTGACAGGGGGCTCCTACGAGCAGTACTTC
TRBJ2-3,.,TRBV10-3,TRBD1,CAISEGDREWKRQYF,TGTGCCATCAGTGAGGGGGACAGGGAGTGGAAACGGCAGTATTTT
TRBJ2-7,once,TRBV19,.,CASSREDSDSYEQYF,TGTGCCAGCTCCCGGGAGGACAGCGACTCCTACGAGCAGTACTTC
TRBJ2-7,many,TRBV5-1,TRBD2,CASGLAGVPEQYF,TGCGCCAGCGGGCTAGCGGGAGTCCCCGAGCAGTACTTC
TRBJ1-1,few,TRBV6-5,TRBD1,CASSYDRDRAPGAFF,TGTGCCAGCAGCTACGACCGGGACAGGGCTCCCGGGGCTTTCTTT
TRBJ1-4,.,TRBV7-8,.,CASSHSKAEEKSGKLFF,TGTGCCAGCAGCCATTCGAAGGCCGAGGAGAAAAGTGGAAAACTGTTTTTT
TRBJ1-5,.,TRBV3-1,.,CASSQDWTANQPQHF,TGTGCCAGCAGCCAAGATTGGACAGCTAATCAGCCCCAGCATTTT
TRBJ2-5,few,TRBV24-1,TRBD1,CATSGQGDLETQYF,TGTGCCACCAGTGGACAGGGTGATTTGGAGACCCAGTACTTC
TRBJ2-5,.,TRBV5-1,.,CASSFAYGGRPTQETQYF,TGCGCCAGCAGCTTCGCGTACGGAGGGAGGCCTACCCAGGAGACCCAGTACTTC
TRBJ2-7,.,TRBV4-1,TRBD2,CASSQDVGRDPYEQYF,TGCGCCAGCAGCCAAGACGTGGGGAGGGACCCCTACGAGCAGTACTTC
TRBJ2-3,.,TRBV7-3,TRBD1,CASSLPEQGASTDTQYF,TGTGCCAGCAGCTTACCCGAACAGGGGGCTAGCACAGATACGCAGTATTTT
TRBJ2-7,few,TRBV7-9,.,CASSSLLDGEGSYEQYF,TGTGCCAGCAGCTCCTTACTGGACGGTGAGGGATCCTACGAGCAGTACTTC
TRBJ1-2,.,TRBV12-3/TRBV12-4,.,CASGFLGYGYTF,TGTGCCAGCGGCTTCCTGGGGTATGGCTACACCTTC
TRBJ1-5,many,TRBV7-9,.,CASSLAHQPQHF,TGTGCCAGCAGCTTAGCACATCAGCCCCAGCATTTT
TRBJ2-7,.,TRBV6-5,TRBD2,CASSYTPSGSSYEQYF,TGTGCCAGCAGTTACACCCCTAGCGGGAGCTCCTACGAGCAGTACTTC
TRBJ2-7,.,TRBV7-9,.,CASSLGLSSGEQYF,TGTGCCAGCAGCTTAGGACTCTCCTCGGGCGAGCAGTACTTC
TRBJ2-2,few,TRBV11-2,TRBD2,CASSWGLAGTLNTGELFF,TGTGCCAGCAGCTGGGGACTAGCGGGAACTCTAAACACCGGGGAGCTGTTTTTT
TRBJ2-1,.,TRBV9,.,CASSTLGGGDDNEQFF,TGTGCCAGCAGCACCTTGGGGGGTGGAGACGACAATGAGCAGTTCTTC
TRBJ2-7,.,TRBV20-1,.,CSARRGGTSSEQYF,TGCAGTGCTAGGCGGGGCGGGACATCCTCCGAGCAGTACTTC
TRBJ1-2,few,TRBV28,TRBD1,CASSLGAHRGLNYGYTF,TGTGCCAGCAGTTTAGGAGCTCACAGGGGACTCAACTATGGCTACACCTTC
TRBJ2-5,.,TRBV20-1,.,CSAGGLYQETQYF,TGCAGTGCTGGGGGCCTTTACCAAGAGACCCAGTACTTC
TRBJ2-7,.,TRBV7-6,TRBD2,CASSPRTSGSLHEQYF,TGTGCCAGCAGCCCTAGGACTAGCGGGAGTCTACACGAGCAGTACTTC
TRBJ2-7,.,TRBV5-1,.,CASSLLDLSSYEQYF,TGCGCCAGCAGCTTGCTTGACCTAAGCTCCTACGAGCAGTACTTC
TRBJ2-7,.,TRBV27,.,CASSLLARLETYEQYF,TGTGCCAGCAGTCTCCTGGCGAGACTAGAGACCTACGAGCAGTACTTC
TRBJ2-1,many,TRBV7-9,.,CASSAPDEQFF,TGTGCCAGCAGCGCACCCGATGAGCAGTTCTTC
TRBJ2-5,few,TRBV28,TRBD1,CASSSISGTDETQYF,TGTGCCAGCAGTTCGATTTCTGGGACAGATGAGACCCAGTACTTC
TRBJ2-1,.,TRBV12-3/TRBV12-4,.,CASSRVSSYNEQFF,TGTGCCAGCAGTCGGGTGAGCTCCTACAATGAGCAGTTCTTC
TRBJ2-3,.,TRBV5-1,.,CASSLVPGGDTQYF,TGCGCCAGCAGCTTGGTGCCCGGTGGGGATACGCAGTATTTT
TRBJ2-1,few,TRBV20-1,.,CSARGYWVTLRNEQFF,TGCAGTGCTAGAGGCTATTGGGTGACTCTACGGAATGAGCAGTTCTTC
TRBJ1-4,.,TRBV20-1,.,CSVGREKKLFF,TGCAGTGTGGGGAGGGAAAAAAAACTGTTTTTT
TRBJ2-7,.,TRBV13,.,CASSLSGGVNSYEQYF,TGTGCCAGCAGCTTGTCGGGGGGCGTTAACAGCTACGAGCAGTACTTC
TRBJ2-1,.,TRBV5-1,TRBD2,CASSTLAVYNEQFF,TGCGCCAGCAGCACACTAGCGGTTTACAATGAGCAGTTCTTC
TRBJ1-1,few,TRBV15,.,CATSREGRGNTEAFF,TGTGCCACCAGCAGAGAGGGTAGGGGGAACACTGAAGCTTTCTTT
TRBJ2-2,.,TRBV12-3/TRBV12-4,.,CASSWAGYTGELFF,TGTGCCAGCAGTTGGGCTGGTTACACCGGGGAGCTGTTTTTT
TRBJ2-1,few,TRBV4-1,TRBD2,CASSSLAGGHNEQFF,TGCGCCAGCAGCTCGTTGGCGGGAGGGCACAATGAGCAGTTCTTC
TRBJ2-7,.,TRBV2,TRBD1,CASTDRDRGAYEQYF,TGTGCCAGCACTGACCGGGACAGGGGTGCTTACGAGCAGTACTTC
TRBJ2-7,few,TRBV7-9,.,CASSFLTYEQYF,TGTGCCAGCAGCTTCCTCACATACGAGCAGTACTTC
TRBJ2-7,.,TRBV7-2,.,CASSLGGSSYEQHF,TGTGCCAGCAGCTTAGGGGGTAGCTCCTACGAGCAGCACTTC
TRBJ1-6,.,TRBV4-2,.,CASSQAGRTSPLQF,TGTGCCAGCAGCCAAGCGGGAAGAACTTCACCCCTCCAATTT
TRBJ2-7,.,TRBV5-1,TRBD1,CASGHWTGVMVSYEQYF,TGCGCCAGCGGCCACTGGACAGGGGTAATGGTGTCCTACGAGCAGTACTTC
TRBJ2-7,few,TRBV7-8,TRBD2,CASTRVGGSEQYF,TGTGCCAGCACCCGAGTCGGCGGGAGCGAGCAGTACTTC